The rows below give T cell receptor beta chains drawn from one sample of a study of shared clonotypes between healthy human individuals. Produced via immunoSEQ multiplex PCR; TCRdb's table is partial and in-frame only. Of 450,000 to 550,000 clones listed, approximately 79% are singletons. The sequencing sample was made of PBMCs. These receptors were collected from a woman between 40 and 50 years old in good health. Some clones in this sample may be carry-over from other donors' samples. The CDR3 runs from the conserved cysteine through the conserved F or W. Fields, in order: D gene, J gene, V gene, clone size, CDR3 DNA, CDR3 protein. The D gene is left open where the match is weak. Size values are once, few and many counts, or a class for expanded clones, and some rows have none.

TRBD1	TRBJ2-7	TRBV27	.	TGTGCCAGCAGTTTAGGGACAGGGGTTCTCTACGAGCAGTACTTC	CASSLGTGVLYEQYF
.	TRBJ2-5	TRBV7-9	.	TGTGCCAGCAGCTTAGCGGGGACACAAGAGACCCAGTACTTC	CASSLAGTQETQYF
.	TRBJ2-5	TRBV28	.	TGTGCCAGCAGTTTACCCCCCCCAGGGGACGAGACCCAGTACTTC	CASSLPPPGDETQYF
.	TRBJ2-5	TRBV18	.	TGTGCCAGCTCACCGGCGGAGACCCAGTACTTC	CASSPAETQYF
.	TRBJ2-1	TRBV6-1	.	TGTGCCAGCAGTGAAGGCCGGGACAATGAGCAGTTCTTC	CASSEGRDNEQFF
TRBD1	TRBJ1-2	TRBV5-1	once	TGCGCCAGCAGCTCGGACAGGGGGGTCTATGGCTACACCTTC	CASSSDRGVYGYTF
.	TRBJ1-4	TRBV6-5	.	TGTGCCAGTAGATCGAGGGGGACTAATGAAAAACTGTTTTTT	CASRSRGTNEKLFF
TRBD2	TRBJ2-1	TRBV6-5	few	TGTGCCAGCAGTTACGAGCGGGATGGTGGTGAGCAGTTCTTC	CASSYERDGGEQFF
TRBD2	TRBJ2-1	TRBV5-1	many	TGCGCCAGCAGCTTGGCTCCTAGCGGGAGGGCCAATGAGCAGTTCTTC	CASSLAPSGRANEQFF
.	TRBJ1-5	TRBV7-6	.	TGTGCCAGCAGCTTAGGCACAGGGATTGGGCAGCCCCAGCATTTT	CASSLGTGIGQPQHF
TRBD1	TRBJ2-5	TRBV6-5	.	TGTGCCAGCAGTTACTCGACAGGGCGGGAGACCCAGTACTTC	CASSYSTGRETQYF
.	TRBJ2-7	TRBV7-3	.	TGTGCCAGCAGCTTAACTTCAGCGAGCGAGCAGTACTTC	CASSLTSASEQYF
.	TRBJ1-2	TRBV19	.	TGTGCCAGTAGTATTTTAAACTATGGCTACACCTTC	CASSILNYGYTF
TRBD1	TRBJ1-1	TRBV11-1	.	TGTGCCAGCAGCTCGGACAGGGTGAACACTGAAGCTTTCTTT	CASSSDRVNTEAFF
.	TRBJ2-7	TRBV9	few	TGTGCCAGCAGCGTAGGGCCAGCGGGCGGCGAGCAGTACTTC	CASSVGPAGGEQYF
.	TRBJ2-3	TRBV15	.	TGTGCCACCAGCAGAGATCCGAGCGGGAGCACAGATACGCAGTATTTT	CATSRDPSGSTDTQYF